This T cell receptor (beta chain) is from a study of Graves' ophthalmopathy and Graves' hyperthyroidism. At the level of the study: The authors defined stable hyperthyroidism as no ophthalmopathy within 18 months of follow-up. Points from the study as a whole: The model reached around 64% sensitivity and roughly 72% specificity for predicting ophthalmopathy progression. With roughly 88% sensitivity and around 80% specificity, a 13-signature model separated ophthalmopathy from stable hyperthyroidism. Clonotypes were expanded in thyroid at above 0.001 frequency, and most also appeared in blood.

At least ten counts were recorded for this clonotype. As yet, its antigen is unknown. There are 16 residues in the CDR3. V was cut by 4 bases and J by 0 bases, with 11 bases left in between. The germline V gene has CDR1 SGHRS and CDR2 YFSETQ. The authors amplified TCR beta CDR3 regions, and they did so from RNA transcripts for repertoire sequencing. HTBI primers were used in a first-round RT-PCR, which preceded a second-round multiplex PCR. TCRdb itself ran the multiplex PCR reads through MiXCR, one entry per CDR3 protein. The data contain around 1,000,000 distinct CDR3 sequences, about 36% of them singletons.

Sequencing was performed on peripheral blood or thyroid tissue (not recorded which). This receptor was taken from an adult man with Graves' hyperthyroidism. The rearrangement joins TRBV5-1 to TRBJ2-6; the D gene is possibly TRBD1 (6 bases). The CDR3 region is CASSIGTFSGANVLTF. The DNA for the CDR3 is TGCGCCAGCAGCATAGGGACATTCTCTGGGGCCAACGTCCTGACTTTC. The entire variable domain, with the rest obtained from reference TRBV5-1 and TRBJ2-6, is as follows: KAGVTQTPRYLIKTRGQQVTLSCSPISGHRSVSWYQQTPGQGLQFLFEYFSETQRNKGNFPGRFSGRQFSNSRSEMNVSTLELGDSALYLCASSIGTFSGANVLTFGAGSRLTVL.